Each of the 15 T cell receptor beta chains below was sequenced from the same sample in a study of cytomegalovirus exposure and HLA in healthy donors. Primers: 60 Vbeta forward and 13 Jbeta reverse. Libraries were prepared by immunoSEQ multiplex PCR; TCRdb keeps only in-frame clonotypes and omits some of them. In the table there are 85,000 to 120,000 clones, roughly two thirds of which are singletons. The sample was PBMCs. These receptors originate from a female donor in good health and CMV-seronegative.

The gene calls are TRBV6-5 and TRBJ2-5; a weak D match, TRBD2 (7 bases). The last part of the DNA fits TRBJ2-7 better; the J call may be wrong. The CDR3 spans 14 residues. The germline V gene encodes CDR1 MNHEY and CDR2 SVGAGI. The CDR3 sequence is CASRRRGGYYEQYF. The CDR3 coding sequence is TGTGCCAGCAGGCGGAGGGGGGGCTACTACGAGCAGTACTTC.

This chain joins TRBV7-8 and TRBJ1-5; D may be TRBD1 (6 bases). Germline CDR1 reads SGHVS; CDR2 reads FQNEAQ. The germline V and J ends were trimmed by 5 bases and 3 bases, with 14 bases remaining between them. The CDR3 is made up of 15 amino acids. CDR3 loop: CASSQFQGPNQPQHF. The CDR3 nucleotides read TGTGCCAGCAGCCAATTTCAGGGGCCCAATCAGCCCCAGCATTTT.

The chain is built from TRBV6-1 and TRBJ2-3; possible D gene TRBD1, 5 bases. The germline CDR1 and CDR2 sequences are MNHNS and SASEGT. V dropped 2 bases and J dropped 8 bases, with 17 bases sitting between them. This CDR3 is built from 15 residues. Here the CDR3 reads CASSELGQGQGTQYF. CDR3 nucleotide sequence: TGTGCCAGCAGTGAACTCGGGCAGGGTCAAGGTACGCAGTATTTT.

V usage is TRBV28 and J usage is TRBJ1-6; 11 nucleotides align to TRBD1. The CDR3 is 16 amino acids. Germline V CDR1 and CDR2: MDHEN, SYDVKM. Unmatched junction bases numbered 7, after V lost 6 bases and J lost 6 bases. DNA for the CDR3: TGTGCCAGCAGCACCGGACAGGGGGCAAGTAATTCACCCCTCCACTTT. Translation gives CASSTGQGASNSPLHF.

This rearrangement joins TRBV7-9 to TRBJ1-4; no clear D gene. This CDR3 contains 13 residues. V lost 3 bases and J lost 7, with 9 bases in between. The germline V gene has CDR1 SEHNR and CDR2 FQNEAQ (reference sequence). The CDR3: CASSFPLGEKLFF. In DNA, the CDR3 is TGTGCCAGCAGCTTCCCGCTCGGTGAAAAACTGTTTTTT.

The chain employs TRBV20-1 and TRBJ2-7; 9 bases fit TRBD1. The CDR3 is 11 amino acids. V trimming: 5 bases; J trimming: 6 bases; junction bases outside the gene matches: 2. From germline, CDR1 is DFQATT and CDR2 SNEGSKA (reference sequence). CDR3 in amino acids: CSAGTGREQYF. For the CDR3, the DNA is TGCAGTGCTGGGACAGGGCGCGAGCAGTACTTC.

This chain joins TRBV7-3 and TRBJ2-3, with TRBD1 identical over 9 bases. The CDR3 runs 15 residues. The germline CDR1 and CDR2 sequences are SGHTA and FQGTGA. After removal of 3 bases from V and 5 bases from J, the junction contained 6 bases not matched to a gene. CDR3 amino acids: CASSFRDRVIDTQYF. CDR3 DNA: TGTGCCAGCAGCTTCCGGGACAGGGTCATAGATACGCAGTATTTT.

Points on this clone: Compared with germline, one end of the junction differs, possibly owing to a read error. The rearrangement uses TRBV4-2 and TRBJ2-3, with 10 bases that match TRBD1. The germline V gene encodes CDR1 LGHNA and CDR2 YNFKEQ. The CDR3 is made up of 16 amino acids. The CDR3 sequence is CANSQEQGTGADTQYF. CDR3 coding DNA: TGTGCCAACAGCCAAGAGCAAGGGACAGGGGCGGATACGCAGTATTTT.

The genes are TRBV28 and TRBJ1-2, with a tentative D call TRBD1 (5 bases). CDR3 length equals 13 residues. Germline V gives CDR1 MDHEN, CDR2 SYDVKM. Trimming shortened V by 7 bases and J by 8 bases, and 17 bases separated the two germline ends. The CDR3 region is CASTPRAFGGYTF. The CDR3 nucleotides read TGTGCCAGCACTCCCAGGGCTTTCGGAGGCTACACCTTC.

This clone was seen a single time. The V and J genes are TRBV29-1 and TRBJ2-7, with D possibly matching TRBD1 (6 bases). Germline assignment: CDR1 SQVTM and CDR2 ANQGSEA. This CDR3 comprises 11 residues. Trimming pared 3 bases from V and 3 bases from J, leaving 6 bases between. CDR3 protein: CSVDRGYEQYF. The CDR3 coding sequence is TGCAGCGTTGACAGGGGCTACGAGCAGTACTTC.

The rearrangement uses TRBV7-9 and TRBJ1-2; maybe TRBD1 (5 bases). V dropped 10 bases and J dropped 0 bases, with 12 bases sitting between them. The CDR3 length is 13 residues. Per germline, CDR1 SEHNR and CDR2 FQNEAQ (reference sequence). CDR3 region: CANSQQANYGYTF. The CDR3 DNA is TGTGCCAACTCACAACAGGCTAACTATGGCTACACCTTC.

The V gene is TRBV19, the J gene TRBJ1-5; D ambiguous. V shed 5 bases and J shed 1 base, with 9 bases lying between them. The CDR3 contains 14 residues. Per the germline V gene, CDR1 is LNHDA and CDR2 is SQIVND (reference sequence). For the CDR3, the DNA is TGTGCCAGTAGTGACGCGGCGAGCAATCAGCCCCAGCATTTT. This gives the protein CASSDAASNQPQHF.

This clone was detected once. The V call is TRBV4-1, the J call TRBJ2-3; TRBD2 agrees at 12 bases. Trimming cost V 3 bases and J 5 bases; bases outside gene matches: 6. The CDR3 loop spans 16 amino acids. Per the germline V gene, CDR1 is MGHRA and CDR2 is YSYEKL. The CDR3, as DNA: TGCGCCAGCAGCCAGGGGACTAGCGGGTTCAAAGATACGCAGTATTTT. This codes for CASSQGTSGFKDTQYF.

This sequence joins TRBV6-4 and TRBJ2-7; possible D gene TRBD2, 5 bases. CDR3 length: 13 residues. Trimming pared 8 bases from V and 7 bases from J, leaving 18 bases between. Germline V gene data show CDR1 as MRHNA and CDR2 as SNTAGT. The CDR3 coding sequence is TGTGCCAGCTCTATGCAACCTTCGGGGGAGCAGTACTTC. Translated: CASSMQPSGEQYF.

The chain carries TRBV11-2 and TRBJ2-3; a weak D match, TRBD1 (7 bases). Germline V gene data show CDR1 as SGHAT and CDR2 as FQNNGV. The CDR3 runs 15 residues. V shed 6 bases and J shed 2 bases, with 15 bases lying between them. CDR3 in DNA: TGTGCCAGCAGGATGGGGGGACAGCCCACAGATACGCAGTATTTT. Translated: CASRMGGQPTDTQYF.